These T cell receptor beta chains were read from a single sample in a study of blood T cell repertoires in COVID-19. TCRdb keeps only in-frame clones here, not all; method: immunoSEQ multiplex PCR. This table holds some 200,000 clones, 65% to 90% found once. Sequencing input: PBMCs or T cells enriched from blood (not recorded which). The receptors were sampled from a woman in her sixties with acute COVID-19. Both conserved end residues are part of each CDR3. The order of the fields is V gene, D gene, clone size, J gene, CDR3 protein, CDR3 DNA. A D gene is named only where the DNA matches it firmly. Clone size is given for some rows only: seen once, a few or many times, or a class if the clone is expanded.

TRBV6-5,TRBD2,NA,TRBJ2-5,CASISLSLGGAQYF,TGTGCCAGCATTTCACTGTCCCTGGGGGGGGCCCAGTACTTC
TRBV11-2,NA,NA,TRBJ2-5,CASSLSSTRRETQYF,TGTGCCAGCAGCTTATCCTCGACTAGAAGAGAGACCCAGTACTTC
TRBV4-3,NA,NA,TRBJ2-2,CASSQALTERTGELFF,TGCGCCAGCAGCCAAGCTCTCACAGAACGCACCGGGGAGCTGTTTTTT
TRBV15,NA,NA,TRBJ2-5,CATSRDLWDSRETQYF,TGTGCCACCAGCAGAGATCTTTGGGACTCACGAGAGACCCAGTACTTC
TRBV12-3/TRBV12-4,NA,NA,TRBJ1-1,CASSPSEYTEAFF,TGTGCCAGCAGTCCCTCGGAGTACACTGAAGCTTTCTTT
TRBV27,NA,NA,TRBJ1-6,CASSFPGSPLHF,TGTGCCAGCAGTTTTCCCGGGTCACCCCTCCACTTT
TRBV19,NA,NA,TRBJ1-2,CASRREEGYTF,TGTGCCAGTAGAAGGGAGGAGGGCTACACCTTC
TRBV7-9,NA,NA,TRBJ1-5,CASSLDEGQPQHF,TGTGCCAGCAGCCTCGACGAGGGACAGCCCCAGCATTTT
TRBV10-1,NA,NA,TRBJ1-3,CASSELASGNTIYF,TGCGCCAGCAGTGAGTTAGCCTCTGGAAACACCATATATTTT
TRBV28,NA,once,TRBJ1-4,CASSGRGGNEKLFF,TGTGCCAGCAGTGGGAGGGGTGGGAATGAAAAACTGTTTTTT
TRBV28,NA,NA,TRBJ1-2,CASSSPVPGDGYTF,TGTGCCAGCAGTTCTCCGGTCCCGGGGGATGGCTACACCTTC
TRBV7-9,TRBD1,once,TRBJ2-1,CASRRRVSGGDRAQGEQFF,TGTGCCAGCCGCCGAAGAGTCTCCGGCGGGGACAGGGCCCAAGGTGAGCAGTTCTTC
TRBV27,NA,NA,TRBJ1-1,CASSFTRGNTEAFF,TGTGCCAGCAGCTTTACCAGGGGGAACACTGAAGCTTTCTTT
TRBV4-1,NA,few,TRBJ1-1,CASSQDDRGVTEAFF,TGCGCCAGCAGCCAAGATGACCGGGGAGTCACTGAAGCTTTCTTT
TRBV14,NA,NA,TRBJ2-5,CASSRQREETQYF,TGTGCCAGCAGCCGACAGCGAGAAGAGACCCAGTACTTC
TRBV9,TRBD1,NA,TRBJ1-2,CASSVGQGTYGYTF,TGTGCCAGCAGCGTCGGACAGGGTACCTATGGCTACACCTTC
TRBV4-2,NA,NA,TRBJ1-2,CASSQLSSRDNYGYTF,TGTGCCAGCAGCCAACTCTCCAGTCGGGATAACTATGGCTACACCTTC
TRBV10-3,TRBD1,NA,TRBJ2-2,CAISLQGAGTGELFF,TGTGCCATCAGTTTACAGGGGGCGGGCACCGGGGAGCTGTTTTTT
TRBV6-2/TRBV6-3,TRBD1,NA,TRBJ1-5,CASSSPSRGEQPQHF,TGTGCCAGCAGTTCCCCGAGCAGGGGGGAGCAGCCCCAGCATTTT
TRBV9,TRBD2,few,TRBJ2-2,CASSTGLAGGGELFF,TGTGCCAGCAGTACGGGACTAGCGGGGGGAGGGGAGCTGTTTTTT
TRBV5-1,TRBD1,NA,TRBJ1-1,CASSPTGGLGTEAFF,TGCGCCAGCAGCCCGACAGGGGGTTTAGGTACTGAAGCTTTCTTT
TRBV27,NA,NA,TRBJ1-5,CASSLSRGSGNQPQHF,TGTGCCAGCAGTTTGTCCAGGGGAAGTGGCAATCAGCCCCAGCATTTT
TRBV2,NA,NA,TRBJ2-2,CASSVDEGSWELFF,TGTGCCAGCAGTGTGGATGAGGGATCCTGGGAGCTGTTTTTT
TRBV6-1,NA,NA,TRBJ2-1,CASSGAARGIEQFF,TGTGCCAGCAGTGGAGCGGCACGGGGGATTGAGCAGTTCTTC
TRBV5-1,NA,NA,TRBJ2-3,CASSLVLEADTQYF,TGCGCCAGCAGCTTGGTACTAGAGGCAGATACGCAGTATTTT
TRBV30,NA,NA,TRBJ2-7,CAWSIALEQYF,TGTGCCTGGAGCATAGCTCTCGAGCAGTACTTC
TRBV3-1/TRBV3-2,NA,few,TRBJ2-2,CASSQLGASTGELFF,TGTGCCAGCAGCCAACTGGGGGCTTCCACCGGGGAGCTGTTTTTT
TRBV27,NA,once,TRBJ1-1,CASSARHPGGTGNTEAFF,TGTGCCAGCAGCGCACGTCACCCCGGGGGTACAGGGAACACTGAAGCTTTCTTT
TRBV29-1,TRBD1,NA,TRBJ2-5,CSVDRGQDQETQYF,TGCAGCGTTGATAGAGGACAGGATCAAGAGACCCAGTACTTC
TRBV29-1,NA,NA,TRBJ1-1,CSVQRQVPEAFF,TGCAGCGTGCAACGACAGGTCCCTGAAGCTTTCTTT
TRBV6-2/TRBV6-3,NA,NA,TRBJ1-1,CASSRTPPSAFF,TGTGCCAGCAGTCGGACACCCCCCTCGGCTTTCTTT
TRBV18,TRBD1,NA,TRBJ1-3,CASSPGWTGTSSGNTIYF,TGTGCCAGCTCACCAGGGTGGACAGGGACGTCCTCTGGAAACACCATATATTTT
TRBV5-4,TRBD2,NA,TRBJ2-1,CASSSGLAEYNEQFF,TGTGCCAGCAGCTCAGGACTAGCGGAGTACAATGAGCAGTTCTTC
TRBV11-3,NA,NA,TRBJ2-2,CASSLSSWGRPNTGELFF,TGTGCCAGCAGCTTATCTAGTTGGGGGAGGCCGAACACCGGGGAGCTGTTTTTT
TRBV5-6,TRBD1,NA,TRBJ1-4,CASSRGVTGVEKLFF,TGTGCCAGCAGCCGGGGCGTGACAGGGGTCGAAAAACTGTTTTTT
TRBV6-2/TRBV6-3,NA,NA,TRBJ1-5,CASSYFIGNQPQHF,TGTGCCAGCAGTTATTTCATTGGCAATCAGCCCCAGCATTTT
TRBV30,NA,NA,TRBJ1-2,CAWLVPGHRGSYGYTF,TGTGCCTGGCTCGTGCCGGGACACCGGGGCAGCTATGGCTACACCTTC
TRBV3-1/TRBV3-2,NA,once,TRBJ1-5,CASSQGRVHQPQHF,TGTGCCAGCAGCCAAGGCAGGGTTCATCAGCCCCAGCATTTT
TRBV5-1,TRBD1,NA,TRBJ1-6,CASSLGGQNNSPLHF,TGCGCCAGCAGCTTAGGGGGCCAGAATAATTCACCCCTCCACTTT
TRBV28,TRBD1,NA,TRBJ1-1,CASSIRQGEAFF,TGTGCCAGCAGTATAAGACAGGGGGAAGCTTTCTTT